The sequence of this T cell receptor (beta chain) was determined in a study of blood T cell repertoires in COVID-19. Only in-frame clones appear in the TCRdb table, and some are missing; sequencing was by immunoSEQ multiplex PCR. The sample contains some 290,000 clones, 90% of which appear only once. In germline, CDR1 is GTSNPN, CDR2 SVGIG (reference sequence). Between the trimmed V and J ends, which lost 0 bases and 4 bases, there was a span of 13 bases. CDR3 length equals 14 residues. In Seattle, patients joined the study during active infection and were tracked longitudinally. The chain joins TRBV30 to TRBJ2-7, with a weak D call TRBD2 (5 bases). Sequencing was carried out using peripheral blood. The TCR sequence derives from a woman aged 25-40 years with COVID-19, enrolled during active disease. In DNA, the CDR3 is TGTGCCTGGAGTGTACCGGTGTGGGAGTACGAGCAGTACTTC. It is translated as CAWSVPVWEYEQYF. Full variable domain (remainder filled in from reference TRBV30 and TRBJ2-7): SQTIHQWPATLVQPVGSPLSLECTVEGTSNPNLYWYRQAAGRGLQLLFYSVGIGQISSEVPQNLSASRPQDRQFILSSKKLLLSDSGFYLCAWSVPVWEYEQYFGPGTRLTVT.